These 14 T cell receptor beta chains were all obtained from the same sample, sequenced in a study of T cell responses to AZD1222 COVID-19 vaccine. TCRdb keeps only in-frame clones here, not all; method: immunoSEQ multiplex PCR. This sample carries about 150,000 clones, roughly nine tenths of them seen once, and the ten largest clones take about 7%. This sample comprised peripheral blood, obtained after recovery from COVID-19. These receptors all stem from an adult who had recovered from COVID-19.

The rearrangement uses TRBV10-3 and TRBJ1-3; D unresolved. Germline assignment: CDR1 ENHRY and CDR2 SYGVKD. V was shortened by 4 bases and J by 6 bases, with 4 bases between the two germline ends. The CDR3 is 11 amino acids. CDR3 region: CAISVANTIYF. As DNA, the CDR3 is TGTGCCATCAGTGTCGCAAACACCATATATTTT.

CDR3 region: CASSNLADSTDTQYF. CDR3 DNA sequence: TGTGCCAGTAGTAACCTAGCGGATAGCACAGATACGCAGTATTTT. The chain employs TRBV19 and TRBJ2-3, with 7 nucleotides matching TRBD2. V gave up 4 bases and J gave up 0 bases; unmatched junction bases: 4. Germline CDR1 and CDR2: LNHDA and SQIVND (reference sequence). CDR3 length: 15 residues. The full variable domain, rest sourced from reference TRBV19 and TRBJ2-3, is DGGITQSPKYLFRKEGQNVTLSCEQNLNHDAMYWYRQDPGQGLRLIYYSQIVNDFQKGDIAEGYSVSREKKESFPLTVTSAQKNPTAFYLCASSNLADSTDTQYFGPGTRLTVL.

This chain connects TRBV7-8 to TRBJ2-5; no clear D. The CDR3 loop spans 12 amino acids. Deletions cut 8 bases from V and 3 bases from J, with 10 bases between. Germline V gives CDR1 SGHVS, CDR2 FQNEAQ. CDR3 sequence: CASFTQKETQYF. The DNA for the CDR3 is TGTGCCAGCTTCACCCAGAAAGAGACCCAGTACTTC.

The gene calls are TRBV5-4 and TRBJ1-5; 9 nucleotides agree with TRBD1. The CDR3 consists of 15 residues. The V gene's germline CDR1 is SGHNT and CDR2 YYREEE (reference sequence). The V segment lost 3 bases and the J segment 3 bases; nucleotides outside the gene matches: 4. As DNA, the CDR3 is TGTGCCAGCAGCTCGGGGACAGGGAACAATCAGCCCCAGCATTTT. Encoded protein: CASSSGTGNNQPQHF.

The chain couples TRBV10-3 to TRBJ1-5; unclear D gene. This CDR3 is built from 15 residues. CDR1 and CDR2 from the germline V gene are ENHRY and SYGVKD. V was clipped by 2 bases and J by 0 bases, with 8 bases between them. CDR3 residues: CAISERGLSNQPQHF. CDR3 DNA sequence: TGTGCCATCAGTGAGCGAGGACTTAGCAATCAGCCCCAGCATTTT.

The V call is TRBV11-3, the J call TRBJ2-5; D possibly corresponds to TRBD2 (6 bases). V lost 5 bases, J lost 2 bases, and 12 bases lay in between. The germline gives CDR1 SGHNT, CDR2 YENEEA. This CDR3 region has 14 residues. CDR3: CASSARDSQETQYF. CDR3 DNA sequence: TGTGCCAGCAGCGCCCGGGACTCTCAAGAGACCCAGTACTTC.

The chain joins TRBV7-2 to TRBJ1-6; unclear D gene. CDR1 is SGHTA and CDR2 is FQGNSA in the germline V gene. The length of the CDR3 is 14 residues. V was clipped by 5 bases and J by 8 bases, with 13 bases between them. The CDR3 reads CASSSWNPDSPLHF. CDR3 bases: TGTGCCAGCAGCAGTTGGAATCCAGATTCACCCCTCCACTTT.

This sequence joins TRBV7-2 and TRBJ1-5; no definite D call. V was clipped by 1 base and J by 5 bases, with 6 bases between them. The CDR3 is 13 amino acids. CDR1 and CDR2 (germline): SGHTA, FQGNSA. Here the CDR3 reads CASSLVVDQPQHF. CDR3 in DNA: TGTGCCAGCAGCTTAGTCGTAGATCAGCCCCAGCATTTT. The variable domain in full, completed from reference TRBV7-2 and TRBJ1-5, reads GAGVSQSPSNKVTEKGKDVELRCDPISGHTALYWYRQSLGQGLEFLIYFQGNSAPDKSGLPSDRFSAERTGGSVSTLTIQRTQQEDSAVYLCASSLVVDQPQHFGDGTRLSIL.

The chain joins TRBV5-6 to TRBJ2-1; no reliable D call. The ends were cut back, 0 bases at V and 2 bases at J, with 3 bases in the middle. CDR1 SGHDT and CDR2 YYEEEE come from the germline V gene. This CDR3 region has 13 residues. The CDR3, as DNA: TGTGCCAGCAGCTTGGAAGCCTACAATGAGCAGTTCTTC. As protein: CASSLEAYNEQFF.

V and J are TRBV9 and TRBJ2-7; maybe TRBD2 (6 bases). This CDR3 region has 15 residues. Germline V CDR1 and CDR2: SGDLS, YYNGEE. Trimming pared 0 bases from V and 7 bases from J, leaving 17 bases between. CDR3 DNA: TGTGCCAGCAGCGTAGCTGCGACTAGGGCGGATGAGCAGTACTTC. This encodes CASSVAATRADEQYF.

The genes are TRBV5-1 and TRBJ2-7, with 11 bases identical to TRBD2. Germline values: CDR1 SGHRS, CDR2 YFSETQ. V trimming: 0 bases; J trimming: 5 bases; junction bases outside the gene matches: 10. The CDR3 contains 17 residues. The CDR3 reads CASSLALTSGSSHEQYF. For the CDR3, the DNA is TGCGCCAGCAGCTTGGCCTTAACTAGCGGGAGTTCCCACGAGCAGTACTTC. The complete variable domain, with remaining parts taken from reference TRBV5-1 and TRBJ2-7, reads KAGVTQTPRYLIKTRGQQVTLSCSPISGHRSVSWYQQTPGQGLQFLFEYFSETQRNKGNFPGRFSGRQFSNSRSEMNVSTLELGDSALYLCASSLALTSGSSHEQYFGPGTRLTVT.

Written as DNA, the CDR3 is TGTGCCAGCAGCCCCAGCAGGCAGAGGAGGAGCGAAAAACTGTTTTTT. Translated, it gives CASSPSRQRRSEKLFF. This chain connects TRBV7-2 to TRBJ1-4; D is ambiguous. This CDR3 has 16 residues. Germline CDR1 is SGHTA and CDR2 is FQGNSA. V lost 5 bases to trimming and J lost 8 bases, with 21 bases between them.

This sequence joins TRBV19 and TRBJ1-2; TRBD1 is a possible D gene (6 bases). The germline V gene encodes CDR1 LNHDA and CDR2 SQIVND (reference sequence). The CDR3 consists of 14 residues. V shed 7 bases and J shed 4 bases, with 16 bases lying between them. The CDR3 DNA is TGTGCCAGTACGGGGGCGAGGGTCTCCTATGGCTACACCTTC. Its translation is CASTGARVSYGYTF.

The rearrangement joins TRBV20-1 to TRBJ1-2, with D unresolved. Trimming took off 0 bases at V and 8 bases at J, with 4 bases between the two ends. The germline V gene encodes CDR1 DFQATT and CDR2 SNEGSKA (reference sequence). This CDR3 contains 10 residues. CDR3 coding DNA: TGCAGTGCTAGAGAGGGCGGCTACACCTTC. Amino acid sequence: CSAREGGYTF.